This T cell receptor beta chain was sequenced during a study of liver allograft versus peripheral blood T cells. Study at large: Liver transplant recipients had T cell receptor repertoires compared between transplanted liver and peripheral blood.

This CDR3 contains 12 residues. Germline-derived CDR1 and CDR2 are SEHNR and FQNEAQ (reference sequence). Comments on this clonotype: The junction differs from germline at one of its ends, possibly a read error.

One entry per CDR3 protein results from TCRdb running MiXCR on the reads. This table has approximately 9,300 distinct CDR3 sequences, less than 20% appearing once. This receptor was taken from a human patient who had a liver transplant. Some T cells may be supplied by the graft donor. The gene calls are TRBV7-9 and TRBJ1-6; TRBD1 is a possible D gene (5 bases). CDR3 DNA sequence: TGTGCCAGCACCTTAGGACACTCACCCCTCCACTTT. The encoded protein is CASTLGHSPLHF.